The 12 T cell receptor beta chains below all came from one sample that was sequenced in a study of regulatory T cells in long-lasting Graves disease (dated by TCRdb to about 2021). Explained via the paper, the time point label denotes: newly diagnosed GD, antithyroid drugs for less than 3 months. RNA was extracted from PBMCs in TRIzol for both TCR sequencing and RNA sequencing. The library was prepared using multiplex PCR. Data came from an Illumina HiSeq 4000. To build TCR beta libraries, CDR3 regions were amplified by Arm-PCR using iRepertoire HTBI primers. TCRdb reran the public reads through fastp at Q25 and MiXCR, keeping productive beta chains. Entries are consolidated by CDR3 protein sequence, retaining the most common genes and DNA. In this sample the table shows roughly 250,000 distinct CDR3 sequences, about 17% of which occur a single time. 13% to 15% of the sample comes from the top ten.

These data also featured in a second study, about T cells in Graves' hyperthyroidism and ophthalmopathy.

The sample consisted of peripheral blood mononuclear cells (PBMCs), taken at new diagnosis, from a patient treated with antithyroid drugs. The receptors stem from a woman aged 25-40 years with Graves disease. Donor details come from another sample of the same person, matched by shared clones.

This clonotype was observed a few times. A much larger clone is a single base away; this may be a read error. J is TRBJ1-1 and V is TRBV6-1; 7 bases align to TRBD1. The CDR3 loop spans 14 amino acids. CDR1 is MNHNS and CDR2 is SASEGT in the germline V gene. CDR3 region: CASSPQGGSTVAFF. CDR3 DNA: TGTGCCAGCAGTCCGCAGGGGGGCAGCACTGTAGCTTTCTTT.

Notes on this clonotype: A far larger clone differs by one base, so this is likely a read error. The chain carries TRBV11-3 and TRBJ1-2, with D maybe TRBD1 (6 bases). Germline V gives CDR1 SGHNT, CDR2 YENEEA. There are 15 residues in the CDR3. Trimming took off 5 bases at V and 6 bases at J, with 19 bases between the two ends. The CDR3 sequence is CASSMGHTRDHGYTF. The CDR3 DNA is TGTGCCAGCAGCATGGGACATACTCGGGACCATGGCTACACCTTC.

This clonotype was recorded many times. V is TRBV11-2 and J is TRBJ2-7; 7 nucleotides match TRBD1. V shed 5 bases, J shed 4 bases, and the junction held 20 bases outside the gene matches. The CDR3 extends over 18 amino acids. Looked up from germline, CDR1 is SGHAT and CDR2 is FQNNGV. The CDR3 bases are TGTGCCAGCAGCCCAACAAACCGAAGACAGGGCGAACGGTACGAGCAGTACTTC. Amino acid sequence: CASSPTNRRQGERYEQYF.

The chain employs TRBV19 and TRBJ2-2, with 7 positions matching TRBD1. CDR1 and CDR2 (germline): LNHDA, SQIVND (reference sequence). This CDR3 region has 15 residues. The J segment lost 7 bases and the V segment lost 4 bases, leaving 9 bases of the junction unmatched. CDR3 coding DNA: TGTGCCAGTAGTAAAACAGGGGACCGTGGCGGGGAGCTGTTTTTT. Translation gives CASSKTGDRGGELFF.

This clonotype showed up many times. The chain recombines TRBV5-6 with TRBJ2-1, with 8 bases that match TRBD1. After removal of 4 bases from V and 7 bases from J, the junction contained 10 bases not matched to a gene. The V gene's germline CDR1 is SGHDT and CDR2 YYEEEE. This CDR3 comprises 15 residues. In nucleotides, the CDR3 is TGTGCCAGCAGCGGAAGGACAGGGTATTGGAATGAGCAGTTCTTC. Protein product: CASSGRTGYWNEQFF.

This clonotype was detected ten times or more. The gene calls are TRBV7-2 and TRBJ1-5; D is unclear. Germline V CDR1 and CDR2: SGHTA, FQGNSA. The CDR3 totals 13 residues. Trimming shortened V by 1 base and J by 2 bases, and 3 bases separated the two germline ends. CDR3 amino acids: CASSLVGNQPQHF. The DNA for the CDR3 is TGTGCCAGCAGCTTAGTGGGCAATCAGCCCCAGCATTTT.

This clonotype was recorded at least ten times. DNA of the CDR3: TGTGCCAGCAGTTTAGGAAGAACAGCATATGGCTACACCTTC. Translation: CASSLGRTAYGYTF. The rearrangement joins TRBV2 to TRBJ1-2; unclear D gene. V was shortened by 5 bases and J by 5 bases, with 15 bases between the two germline ends. The CDR3 has 14 residues. CDR1 is SNHLY, CDR2 FYNNEI, per germline. The full variable domain, in which reference TRBV2 and TRBJ1-2 provide the parts outside the CDR3, is EPEVTQTPSHQVTQMGQEVILRCVPISNHLYFYWYRQILGQKVEFLVSFYNNEISEKSEIFDDQFSVERPDGSNFTLKIRSTKLEDSAMYFCASSLGRTAYGYTFGSGTRLTVV.

The CDR3 DNA follows: TGTGCCAGCTCACGCACCCAAACAGGGGGCCCTCTACAAGTCTACAATGAGCAGTTCTTC. Residues: CASSRTQTGGPLQVYNEQFF. The chain links TRBV18 to TRBJ2-1; TRBD1 matches 9 bases. V lost 4 bases and J lost 3; bases outside the gene matches: 19. There are 20 residues in the CDR3. Germline CDR1 KGHSH, CDR2 LQKENI.

The table lists this clonotype with many counts. The chain links TRBV20-1 to TRBJ2-5, with TRBD1 identical over 11 bases. This CDR3 has 15 residues. Germline assignment: CDR1 DFQATT and CDR2 SNEGSKA (reference sequence). With V trimmed by 4 bases and J by 5 bases, 9 bases remained unmatched. CDR3 bases: TGCAGTGCTAACCCCCGGACAGGGGGCTTGGAGACCCAGTACTTC. Translating gives CSANPRTGGLETQYF.

This clonotype was counted many times. The V gene is TRBV10-3, the J gene TRBJ2-5; maybe TRBD1 (6 bases). This CDR3 comprises 15 residues. Deletions cut 10 bases from V and 5 bases from J, with 23 bases between. Germline lookup yields CDR1 ENHRY and CDR2 SYGVKD. CDR3 nucleotide sequence: TGTGCCACCAAACAGGGCCCGGCTAGCTTCGAGACCCAGTACTTC. As protein: CATKQGPASFETQYF.

V and J are TRBV20-1 and TRBJ2-1; maybe TRBD2 (5 bases). The ends were cut back, 1 base at V and 6 bases at J, with 19 bases in the middle. This CDR3 contains 16 residues. The V gene's germline CDR1 is DFQATT and CDR2 SNEGSKA (reference sequence). DNA for the CDR3: TGCAGTGCTAGAGCCACGGTCTCCGGAGGTTTCAATGAGCAGTTCTTC. This gives the protein CSARATVSGGFNEQFF.

This clonotype was counted ten times or more. The rearrangement links TRBV20-1 to TRBJ2-1, with D tentatively TRBD2 (5 bases). Germline CDR1 reads DFQATT; CDR2 reads SNEGSKA (reference sequence). The CDR3 is 15 residues long. Trimming removed 0 bases from V and 1 base from J, with 10 bases in between. The CDR3 is CSARDGQRSYNEQFF. The CDR3 DNA sequence: TGCAGTGCTAGAGATGGGCAGCGGTCCTACAATGAGCAGTTCTTC.